The 18 T cell receptor beta chains below come from one sample, sequenced in a study of OX40 agonist ivuxolimab in advanced cancers. Sequenced by immunoSEQ multiplex PCR; TCRdb stores in-frame clones only, minus some. Among around 19,000 clones, roughly 78% were seen once, and the ten largest hold about a fifth. The sample here was CD4+ or CD8+ T cells sorted from blood, taken in a trial of the OX40 agonist ivuxolimab. These receptors were obtained from an adult with an advanced solid tumor such as melanoma, head and neck, liver or kidney cancer.

The chain employs TRBV7-9 and TRBJ2-1; the D is unclear. Deletions cut 5 bases from V and 0 bases from J, with 11 bases between. This CDR3 comprises 15 residues. Germline V CDR1 and CDR2: SEHNR, FQNEAQ (reference sequence). The CDR3 region is CASSVSISSYNEQFF. The CDR3 DNA follows: TGTGCCAGCAGCGTATCGATAAGCTCCTACAATGAGCAGTTCTTC.

J is TRBJ2-7 and V is TRBV7-9; possible D gene TRBD2, 6 bases. The length of the CDR3 is 14 residues. Germline V gene data show CDR1 as SEHNR and CDR2 as FQNEAQ (reference sequence). V lost 1 base and J 2 bases, leaving 9 bases between the germline ends. In DNA form, the CDR3 reads TGTGCCAGCAGCTTAGTGGACTATGCCTACGAGCAGTACTTC. Translating it yields CASSLVDYAYEQYF.

This chain uses TRBV7-4 with TRBJ2-5, with TRBD2 matching over 10 bases. This CDR3 spans 18 amino acids. After removal of 4 bases from V and 9 bases from J, the junction contained 20 bases not matched to a gene. Germline V CDR1 and CDR2: SGHVT, SQSDAQ. For the CDR3, the DNA is TGTGCCAGCAGCTCCTTGAGGACGGCTAGCGGGGGAGCCGGGGCCCAGTACTTC. The encoded protein is CASSSLRTASGGAGAQYF.

The chain is built from TRBV16 and TRBJ2-1, with unresolved D. Trimming cost V 4 bases and J 7 bases, with 20 bases left between them. Germline V CDR1 and CDR2: KGHSY, FQNENV. The length of the CDR3 is 16 residues. As DNA, the CDR3 is TGTGCCAGCAGCCCCAATCTGGCTAGACCTACGAATGAGCAGTTCTTC. It is translated as CASSPNLARPTNEQFF.

The CDR3 protein is CASSPDRERSYEQYF. The CDR3 DNA reads as TGCGCCAGCAGCCCTGACAGGGAGCGGTCCTACGAGCAGTACTTC. The rearrangement links TRBV4-3 to TRBJ2-7; 7 bases fit TRBD1. Germline V lookup: CDR1 LGHNA, CDR2 YSLEER. The CDR3 loop spans 15 amino acids. V lost 4 bases, J lost 1 base, and 7 bases stayed unmatched.

The V call is TRBV7-9, the J call TRBJ2-3; weak D call: TRBD1 (6 bases). The CDR3 runs 15 residues. The germline gives CDR1 SEHNR, CDR2 FQNEAQ (reference sequence). Trimming pared 7 bases from V and 2 bases from J, leaving 16 bases between. The CDR3, as DNA: TGTGCCAGCACTCCGAGGGGGTGGAACACAGATACGCAGTATTTT. This gives the protein CASTPRGWNTDTQYF.

CDR3 sequence reads: CSAQRREGPYEQYF. The CDR3 DNA is TGCAGCGCCCAACGACGGGAAGGACCCTACGAGCAGTACTTC. The V gene is TRBV29-1, the J gene TRBJ2-7; D might be TRBD2 (5 bases). The CDR3 spans 14 residues. Germline V gene lookup returns CDR1 SQVTM and CDR2 ANQGSEA. V was pared by 7 bases and J by 2 bases, with 18 bases between.

In this sample, this clone turned up a few times. The genes are TRBV19 and TRBJ2-7; 8 nucleotides align to TRBD1. The germline V gene encodes CDR1 LNHDA and CDR2 SQIVND (reference sequence). The CDR3 has 15 amino acids. V was pared by 2 bases and J by 5 bases, with 8 bases of the junction left unmatched. This CDR3 is CASSIRSRTGNEQYF. Written as DNA, the CDR3 is TGTGCCAGTAGTATAAGGAGCAGGACAGGGAACGAGCAGTACTTC. Full variable domain (rest looked up from reference TRBV19 and TRBJ2-7): DGGITQSPKYLFRKEGQNVTLSCEQNLNHDAMYWYRQDPGQGLRLIYYSQIVNDFQKGDIAEGYSVSREKKESFPLTVTSAQKNPTAFYLCASSIRSRTGNEQYFGPGTRLTVT.

The V gene is TRBV27, the J gene TRBJ2-7, with 7 bases lining up with TRBD2. Germline loops: CDR1 MNHEY, CDR2 SMNVEV (reference sequence). V lost 5 bases, J lost 3 bases, and 10 bases stayed unmatched. CDR3 length: 15 amino acids. The CDR3, as DNA: TGTGCCAGCAGTCCCCGGGGGAGGGTGAACTACGAGCAGTACTTC. Its translation: CASSPRGRVNYEQYF.

The chain recombines TRBV6-5 with TRBJ2-7; D is unclear. Germline lookup yields CDR1 MNHEY and CDR2 SVGAGI. The CDR3 totals 15 residues. V was pared by 4 bases and J by 3 bases, with 16 bases between. The CDR3 region has the DNA TGTGCCAGCAGTTTCGGCCCCCAGACCGACTACGAGCAGTACTTC. Translation: CASSFGPQTDYEQYF.

The sample holds a few counts of this clone. This chain links TRBV9 with TRBJ2-7, with TRBD1 matching over 8 bases. V trimming: 3 bases; J trimming: 6 bases; junction bases outside the gene matches: 8. This CDR3 is built from 14 residues. In germline, CDR1 is SGDLS, CDR2 YYNGEE. The CDR3 DNA reads as TGTGCCAGCAGCGCGTCGACAGGGGCGGCCGAGCAGTACTTC. It translates to CASSASTGAAEQYF.

V gene TRBV15 combines with J gene TRBJ2-3, with 11 nucleotides matching TRBD2. CDR1 LNHNV and CDR2 YYDKDF come from the germline V gene (reference sequence). The junction had 9 bases not matched to a gene; V was cut back by 0 bases and J by 1 base. CDR3 size: 19 residues. The CDR3 nucleotides are TGTGCCACCAGCAGAGACGATTTAGCGGGGGGGTACGGCACAGATACGCAGTATTTT. It is translated as CATSRDDLAGGYGTDTQYF. Full variable domain (missing parts from reference TRBV15 and TRBJ2-3): DAMVIQNPRYQVTQFGKPVTLSCSQTLNHNVMYWYQQKSSQAPKLLFHYYDKDFNNEADTPDNFQSRRPNTSFCFLDIRSPGLGDTAMYLCATSRDDLAGGYGTDTQYFGPGTRLTVL.

V gene TRBV29-1 combines with J gene TRBJ1-5; D might be TRBD1 (5 bases). V lost 2 bases and J lost 2, with 16 bases in between. Germline CDR1 SQVTM, CDR2 ANQGSEA. The CDR3 length is 16 residues. The CDR3 loop is CSVEPSGRGGNQPQHF. CDR3 bases: TGCAGCGTTGAACCCTCGGGCCGGGGGGGCAATCAGCCCCAGCATTTT.

This clone is judged medium-sized (0.01 to 0.1%). The chain carries TRBV9 and TRBJ2-3; D not certain. The CDR3 covers 15 residues. V gave up 3 bases and J gave up 0 bases, with 11 bases separating them. In germline, CDR1 is SGDLS, CDR2 YYNGEE. The CDR3 nucleotides read TGTGCCAGCAGCGGGGCCGGTGGGAGCACAGATACGCAGTATTTT. This encodes CASSGAGGSTDTQYF. The full variable domain, its missing parts supplied by reference TRBV9 and TRBJ2-3, is DSGVTQTPKHLITATGQRVTLRCSPRSGDLSVYWYQQSLDQGLQFLIQYYNGEERAKGNILERFSAQQFPDLHSELNLSSLELGDSALYFCASSGAGGSTDTQYFGPGTRLTVL.

The chain uses TRBV9 and TRBJ1-1; the match to TRBD1 covers 9 bases. Germline loops: CDR1 SGDLS, CDR2 YYNGEE. CDR3 length: 14 residues. With V trimmed by 4 bases and J by 5 bases, 6 bases remained unmatched. This CDR3 is CASSSGQGRTEAFF. The CDR3 nucleotides are TGTGCCAGCAGCTCCGGACAGGGGAGAACTGAAGCTTTCTTT.

For the CDR3, the DNA is TGTGCCAGCAGCCGGACACCGTCCTACGAGCAGTACTTC. The encoded protein is CASSRTPSYEQYF. The genes are TRBV7-8 and TRBJ2-7, with D perhaps matching TRBD1 (5 bases). Between the trimmed V and J ends, which lost 5 bases and 1 base, there was a span of 9 bases. CDR1 SGHVS and CDR2 FQNEAQ come from the germline V gene. This CDR3 comprises 13 residues.

V gene TRBV7-3 combines with J gene TRBJ2-1; 8 bases are a match to TRBD2. Germline assignment: CDR1 SGHTA and CDR2 FQGTGA. V lost 5 bases, J lost 8 bases, and 11 bases stayed unmatched. The CDR3 extends over 15 amino acids. Here the CDR3 reads CASSPLVTGLDEQFF. CDR3 coding DNA: TGTGCCAGCAGCCCCCTGGTCACGGGACTAGATGAGCAGTTCTTC.

In its sample, this clone ranks as medium-sized. This chain connects TRBV7-3 to TRBJ2-3; D may match TRBD1 or TRBD2 (6 bases each). Deletions cut 5 bases from V and 0 bases from J, with 15 bases between. CDR1 SGHTA and CDR2 FQGTGA come from the germline V gene. The CDR3 sequence is 16 residues long. This chain's CDR3 is CASSPKRRGSTDTQYF. In DNA form, the CDR3 reads TGTGCCAGCAGCCCAAAGAGGAGGGGGAGCACAGATACGCAGTATTTT.